What follows are 28 T cell receptor beta chains derived from one specimen sequenced in a study of patients and donors after allogeneic stem cell transplantation. TCRdb fed the RT-PCR reads into MiXCR, producing one record per CDR3 protein. The sample lists 150,000 to 200,000 distinct CDR3 sequences, around 28% seen once, with around 3.2% in the top ten. Sequencing was performed on blood, either unsorted or a sorted T cell fraction (not recorded which). The origin of the receptors is a human donor who was either an allogeneic HSCT recipient or a stem cell or donor lymphocyte infusion donor (not recorded which). It is not recorded whose cells these are; they may come from a transplant donor.

V and J are TRBV4-2 and TRBJ2-1, with TRBD2 matching over 9 bases. The CDR3 spans 16 residues. V was clipped by 0 bases and J by 5 bases; unmatched bases: 5. Per the germline V gene, CDR1 is LGHNA and CDR2 is YNFKEQ. The CDR3 region is CASSQEREGGNNEQFF. The CDR3 bases are TGTGCCAGCAGCCAAGAGCGGGAGGGTGGAAACAATGAGCAGTTCTTC.

CDR3 coding DNA: TGCGCCAGCAGCCAAGGAGCGCTTGCAACTAATGAAAAACTGTTTTTT. It specifies CASSQGALATNEKLFF. V and J are TRBV4-3 and TRBJ1-4; D gene ambiguous. CDR1 is LGHNA, CDR2 YSLEER, per germline. The V and J ends lost 1 base and 0 bases respectively, with 9 bases between them. The CDR3 consists of 16 residues.

The CDR3: CASSHDRETQYF. The DNA of the CDR3 is TGTGCCAGCAGCCACGACAGGGAGACCCAGTACTTC. The chain carries TRBV4-2 and TRBJ2-5; possibly TRBD1 for D (6 bases). This CDR3 has 12 residues. Trimming shortened V by 3 bases and J by 5 bases, and 7 bases separated the two germline ends. Germline V gene data show CDR1 as LGHNA and CDR2 as YNFKEQ.

This chain links TRBV12-3 or TRBV12-4 with TRBJ2-2, with D tentatively TRBD2 (6 bases). V shed 6 bases and J shed 1 base, with 24 bases lying between them. The CDR3 runs 19 residues. The CDR3 coding sequence is TGTGCCAGCAGGCCCCGGGTCCCCGGGAGCCCTTGGAACACCGGGGAGCTGTTTTTT. It is translated as CASRPRVPGSPWNTGELFF.

The table lists this clonotype with many counts. V is TRBV28 and J is TRBJ2-1, with D unclear. Looked up from germline, CDR1 is MDHEN and CDR2 is SYDVKM. V lost 6 bases, J lost 3 bases, and 9 bases lay in between. The CDR3 totals 13 residues. The CDR3 DNA is TGTGCCAGCAGCACTTCCTACTACAATGAGCAGTTCTTC. Its translation is CASSTSYYNEQFF.

This clonotype was seen more than once but under ten times. The chain employs TRBV29-1 and TRBJ2-7; 7 nucleotides agree with TRBD2. Trimming removed 2 bases from V and 3 bases from J; junction bases left unmatched: 1. This CDR3 spans 12 amino acids. Germline loops: CDR1 SQVTM, CDR2 ANQGSEA. CDR3 bases: TGCAGCGTTGAAAGCGGGGACTACGAGCAGTACTTC. Protein: CSVESGDYEQYF.

This clonotype was found a few times. The chain recombines TRBV6-5 with TRBJ2-7; D may be TRBD1 or TRBD2 (5 bases each). From germline, CDR1 is MNHEY and CDR2 SVGAGI. The CDR3 runs to 16 residues. The germline V and J ends were trimmed by 0 bases and 3 bases, with 15 bases remaining between them. The CDR3 region has the DNA TGTGCCAGCAGTTACTCCGGGACCCTACAAGGCTACGAGCAGTACTTC. Protein sequence: CASSYSGTLQGYEQYF.

This clonotype was seen more than once but under ten times. This sequence joins TRBV4-3 and TRBJ2-7, with 10 bases lining up with TRBD1. Germline V gene sequence: CDR1 LGHNA, CDR2 YSLEER. V was pared by 3 bases and J by 3 bases, with 2 bases of the junction left unmatched. This CDR3 spans 14 amino acids. In DNA, the CDR3 is TGCGCCAGCAGCCAGGACAGGGGGAACTACGAGCAGTACTTC. Its translation is CASSQDRGNYEQYF.

This sequence joins TRBV6-5 and TRBJ2-5, with 8 bases matching TRBD1. V shed 5 bases and J 2 bases; nucleotides not matched to a gene: 4. Germline V CDR1 and CDR2: MNHEY, SVGAGI. This CDR3 has 14 amino acids. The CDR3 DNA reads TGTGCCAGCAGTCCTGACAGGGGACAAGAGACCCAGTACTTC. This sequence encodes CASSPDRGQETQYF.

The chain has TRBV4-3 and TRBJ2-2, with D possibly called TRBD1 or TRBD2 (5 bases each). CDR1 is LGHNA, CDR2 YSLEER, per germline. The germline V and J ends were trimmed by 1 base and 3 bases, with 6 bases remaining between them. This CDR3 comprises 14 residues. This CDR3 reads CASSQVGDTGELFF. CDR3 in DNA: TGCGCCAGCAGCCAAGTGGGGGACACCGGGGAGCTGTTTTTT.

The gene calls are TRBV7-2 and TRBJ1-3, with TRBD1 as a possible D gene (6 bases). This CDR3 has 16 residues. V lost 1 base and J 3 bases, leaving 13 bases between the germline ends. Germline V gene lookup returns CDR1 SGHTA and CDR2 FQGNSA. The CDR3 coding sequence is TGTGCCAGCAGCTTAGAGAGGACAGCAGTTGGAAACACCATATATTTT. It encodes CASSLERTAVGNTIYF.

This clonotype occurred a few times. The chain employs TRBV10-3 and TRBJ1-2; D not certain. Between the trimmed V and J ends, which lost 2 bases and 7 bases, there was a span of 14 bases. This CDR3 has 14 residues. Germline values: CDR1 ENHRY, CDR2 SYGVKD. CDR3 nucleotide sequence: TGTGCCATCAGTGAGCTGACACAACTCGGTGGCTACACCTTC. This sequence encodes CAISELTQLGGYTF.

The CDR3 DNA follows: TGTGCCAGCAGTCACGGCTGGGACGCTTTCTTT. It specifies CASSHGWDAFF. The chain recombines TRBV6-2 or TRBV6-3 with TRBJ1-1; tentatively, D is TRBD1 (5 bases). V lost 5 bases and J lost 11, with 12 bases in between. The germline gives CDR1 MNHEY, CDR2 SVGEGT. This CDR3 contains 11 residues.

The chain joins TRBV7-9 to TRBJ2-7; D is uncertain. From germline, CDR1 is SEHNR and CDR2 FQNEAQ (reference sequence). The CDR3 has 14 residues. The germline V and J ends were trimmed by 0 bases and 2 bases, with 8 bases remaining between them. The CDR3 sequence is CASSLASFPYEQYF. The CDR3 nucleotides are TGTGCCAGCAGCTTAGCAAGTTTCCCCTACGAGCAGTACTTC.

The chain couples TRBV6-6 to TRBJ1-5; TRBD1 might be the D (6 bases). V was shortened by 1 base and J by 0 bases, with 7 bases between the two germline ends. Germline CDR1 is MNHNY and CDR2 is SVGAGI (reference sequence). The CDR3 is made up of 15 amino acids. CDR3 in amino acids: CASSYWTDSNQPQHF. CDR3 nucleotides: TGTGCCAGCAGTTACTGGACAGATAGCAATCAGCCCCAGCATTTT.

This clonotype appeared a few times. The chain carries TRBV28 and TRBJ2-2, with D maybe TRBD2 (5 bases). Germline V gene lookup returns CDR1 MDHEN and CDR2 SYDVKM. V shed 7 bases and J shed 7 bases, with 10 bases lying between them. The CDR3 loop spans 12 amino acids. CDR3 in amino acids: CASNSAGGELFF. The CDR3 DNA reads TGTGCCAGCAATAGCGCGGGCGGGGAGCTGTTTTTT.

This clonotype was picked up many times. The CDR3 sequence: CASSNSNYGYTF. CDR3 coding DNA: TGTGCCAGCAGTAATTCCAACTATGGCTACACCTTC. This sequence joins TRBV6-5 and TRBJ1-2; D remains ambiguous. The germline CDR1 and CDR2 sequences are MNHEY and SVGAGI. Trimming removed 5 bases at V and 2 bases at J, with 6 bases between. The CDR3 runs 12 residues.

This clonotype was detected many times. V usage is TRBV20-1 and J usage is TRBJ1-5, with D uncertain. The germline CDR1 and CDR2 sequences are DFQATT and SNEGSKA (reference sequence). This CDR3 contains 14 residues. Trimming removed 3 bases at V and 0 bases at J, with 9 bases between. The CDR3 nucleotides read TGCAGTGCTAGTTCTGAGTATAGCAATCAGCCCCAGCATTTT. Its protein product is CSASSEYSNQPQHF.

For the CDR3, the DNA is TGTGCCAGCAGCTTAAGGGACAGGCACGAGCAGTACTTC. Protein product: CASSLRDRHEQYF. This sequence joins TRBV11-1 and TRBJ2-7, with 8 positions matching TRBD1. With V trimmed by 2 bases and J by 5 bases, 2 bases remained unmatched. The CDR3 runs 13 residues. Germline CDR1 is SGHAT and CDR2 is FQDESV (reference sequence).

The CDR3, as DNA: TGCGCCAGCAGTGATGGAACAGTTCCAAGAGAGACCCAGTACTTC. It translates to CASSDGTVPRETQYF. The rearrangement joins TRBV10-2 to TRBJ2-5; D not resolved. The V and J ends lost 3 bases and 4 bases respectively, with 15 bases between them. The CDR3 loop spans 15 amino acids. The germline CDR1 and CDR2 sequences are WSHSY and SAAADI.

The chain employs TRBV12-3 or TRBV12-4 and TRBJ2-1, with 7 bases aligning to TRBD2. The V segment lost 7 bases and the J segment 10 bases; nucleotides outside the gene matches: 25. The CDR3 sequence is 18 residues long. CDR3 coding DNA: TGTGCCAGCAACAGTGAACCCGGGGGGACTCTGTTGGGTTTGGAGCAGTTCTTC. Translated, it gives CASNSEPGGTLLGLEQFF.

This clonotype was observed a few times. The chain is built from TRBV20-1 and TRBJ1-2; a weak D match, TRBD1 (6 bases). V was pared by 1 base and J by 3 bases, with 12 bases between. Germline assignment: CDR1 DFQATT and CDR2 SNEGSKA (reference sequence). CDR3 size: 14 residues. The CDR3 sequence: CSARVPKGDYGYTF. CDR3 nucleotide sequence: TGCAGTGCTAGAGTTCCTAAGGGGGACTATGGCTACACCTTC.

This clonotype was seen a few times. This chain connects TRBV7-9 to TRBJ2-3; D gene uncertain. The germline V gene has CDR1 SEHNR and CDR2 FQNEAQ (reference sequence). This CDR3 is 11 amino acids long. The V end was cut by 3 bases, the J end by 4 bases, with 2 bases between. CDR3 nucleotides: TGTGCCAGCAGCTTCCCAGATACGCAGTATTTT. Translated: CASSFPDTQYF.

This clonotype was picked up a small number of times. The chain joins TRBV28 to TRBJ2-1; TRBD2 matches at 10 bases. From germline, CDR1 is MDHEN and CDR2 SYDVKM. The V gene end was trimmed by 3 bases and the J gene end by 4 bases; junction bases not matched to a gene: 6. This CDR3 spans 16 amino acids. The CDR3: CASSLTSGLVYNEQFF. CDR3 nucleotide sequence: TGTGCCAGCAGTTTGACTAGCGGGCTCGTTTACAATGAGCAGTTCTTC.

This clonotype has at least ten counts. The gene calls are TRBV29-1 and TRBJ1-3; 8 nucleotides agree with TRBD1. The CDR3 loop spans 14 amino acids. Germline assignment: CDR1 SQVTM and CDR2 ANQGSEA. V lost 4 bases, J lost 3 bases, and 5 bases stayed unmatched. The chain's CDR3 is CSVAGGGGGNTIYF. The CDR3 DNA reads as TGCAGCGTTGCAGGGGGCGGTGGTGGAAACACCATATATTTT.

Only a few counts were recorded for this clonotype. The V and J genes are TRBV30 and TRBJ2-3; a weak D match, TRBD2 (5 bases). Looked up from germline, CDR1 is GTSNPN and CDR2 is SVGIG (reference sequence). The CDR3 has 14 residues. Trimming cost V 0 bases and J 4 bases, with 11 bases left between them. The CDR3 reads CAWSVGSPPDTQYF. CDR3 DNA sequence: TGTGCCTGGAGTGTTGGGAGTCCCCCAGATACGCAGTATTTT.

Note on this clonotype: The junction differs from germline at one of its ends, possibly a read error. The chain has TRBV7-9 and TRBJ1-1; D not certain. Germline CDR1 reads SEHNR; CDR2 reads FQNEAQ (reference sequence). The length of the CDR3 is 11 residues. The CDR3 DNA reads as TGTGCCAGCAGCTTAGAACCTGAAGCTTTTTTT. It translates to CASSLEPEAFF.

This chain uses TRBV27 with TRBJ2-3; 9 bases map to TRBD2. This CDR3 is built from 15 residues. Trimming took 6 bases from V and 5 from J; bases not matched to a gene: 9. Per germline, CDR1 MNHEY and CDR2 SMNVEV (reference sequence). In DNA form, the CDR3 reads TGTGCCAGCAGGCGCCTAGCGGGGAGGGGAGATACGCAGTATTTT. This sequence encodes CASRRLAGRGDTQYF.